The 19 T cell receptor beta chains in this list originate from one sample, sequenced in a study of blood T cell repertoires in COVID-19. This table comes from immunoSEQ multiplex PCR, and its TCRdb copy is limited to in-frame clones, with some not included. The table includes under 8,000 clones, roughly 87% detected once. Source material: peripheral blood. Receptors originate from a man between 65 and 85 years old with active COVID-19.

This sequence joins TRBV10-3 and TRBJ2-7; the D gene is possibly TRBD1 (5 bases). Germline V gene data show CDR1 as ENHRY and CDR2 as SYGVKD. The V end was cut by 3 bases, the J end by 0 bases, with 12 bases between. CDR3 length equals 15 residues. The CDR3 here is CAISDDSPSSYEQYF. In nucleotides, the CDR3 is TGTGCCATCAGTGACGACAGCCCAAGCTCCTACGAGCAGTACTTC.

The chain recombines TRBV6-5 with TRBJ2-7; 7 bases match TRBD1. This CDR3 spans 13 amino acids. Germline V gives CDR1 MNHEY, CDR2 SVGAGI. J gave up 3 bases and V 7 bases, and 6 bases lay outside the gene matches. CDR3 protein: CASTGQPYYEQYF. The CDR3 DNA sequence: TGTGCCAGCACGGGACAGCCCTACTACGAGCAGTACTTC.

This chain links TRBV7-6 with TRBJ2-5; 9 nucleotides line up with TRBD2. Trimming removed 0 bases from V and 0 bases from J; junction bases left unmatched: 11. Germline lookup yields CDR1 SGHVS and CDR2 FNYEAQ. This CDR3 region has 19 residues. The CDR3 DNA reads as TGTGCCAGCAGCTTAGCGGGGTGGGCTAGCGGGGAGTACCAAGAGACCCAGTACTTC. Encoded protein: CASSLAGWASGEYQETQYF.

The chain recombines TRBV7-8 with TRBJ2-7; D may be TRBD1 (6 bases). The CDR3 has 14 residues. V lost 1 base and J 3 bases, leaving 10 bases between the germline ends. The germline V gene encodes CDR1 SGHVS and CDR2 FQNEAQ. CDR3 region: CASSLVGDNYEQYF. The CDR3 DNA follows: TGTGCCAGCAGCTTAGTCGGGGACAACTACGAGCAGTACTTC.

The V gene is TRBV4-2, the J gene TRBJ1-1; 8 bases are shared with TRBD1. The V gene's germline CDR1 is LGHNA and CDR2 YNFKEQ. V trimming: 0 bases; J trimming: 4 bases; junction bases outside the gene matches: 4. The length of the CDR3 is 15 residues. The CDR3 region has the DNA TGTGCCAGCAGCCAAGATTGGGGACAGGCCACTGAAGCTTTCTTT. This encodes CASSQDWGQATEAFF.

The chain uses TRBV5-4 and TRBJ1-4; 9 positions agree with TRBD1. CDR3 length: 14 amino acids. After removal of 2 bases from V and 6 bases from J, the junction contained 2 bases not matched to a gene. The germline V gene encodes CDR1 SGHNT and CDR2 YYREEE (reference sequence). The CDR3 nucleotides are TGTGCCAGCAGCTTAAGGGACAGGGATGAAAAACTGTTTTTT. Amino acids: CASSLRDRDEKLFF. The complete variable domain, with remaining parts taken from reference TRBV5-4 and TRBJ1-4, reads ETGVTQSPTHLIKTRGQQVTLRCSSQSGHNTVSWYQQALGQGPQFIFQYYREEENGRGNFPPRFSGLQFPNYSSELNVNALELDDSALYLCASSLRDRDEKLFFGSGTQLSVL.

V and J are TRBV27 and TRBJ2-4; TRBD1 might be the D (6 bases). The CDR3 has 15 residues. Germline CDR1 MNHEY, CDR2 SMNVEV (reference sequence). V was shortened by 4 bases and J by 1 base, with 11 bases between the two germline ends. Here the CDR3 DNA reads TGTGCCAGCAGTTCAGGGGTATTGGCCAAAAACATTCAGTACTTC. Translating gives CASSSGVLAKNIQYF.

This rearrangement joins TRBV6-2 or TRBV6-3 to TRBJ1-2; possible D gene TRBD1, 5 bases. Trimming took off 0 bases at V and 2 bases at J, with 7 bases between the two ends. CDR3 length equals 14 residues. Germline CDR1 reads MNHEY; CDR2 reads SVGEGT. CDR3 nucleotides: TGTGCCAGCAGTTACTCGAACAGGAACTATGGCTACACCTTC. Encoded protein: CASSYSNRNYGYTF.

This clone was found a few times. This rearrangement joins TRBV10-3 to TRBJ1-1, with D possibly TRBD1 on 6 matching bases. Germline-derived CDR1 and CDR2 are ENHRY and SYGVKD. Trimming removed 3 bases from V and 4 bases from J, with 15 bases in between. This CDR3 comprises 15 residues. The CDR3 sequence: CAISDWGAGATEAFF. In DNA form, the CDR3 reads TGTGCCATCAGTGACTGGGGCGCAGGGGCCACTGAAGCTTTCTTT.

The chain links TRBV5-1 to TRBJ2-7, with D unresolved. The germline CDR1 and CDR2 sequences are SGHRS and YFSETQ. The CDR3 is 11 amino acids. The V gene lost 5 bases and the J gene lost 3 bases, with 6 bases spanning the gap. CDR3 DNA sequence: TGCGCCAGCAGTGAGAACTACGAGCAGTACTTC. Translated, it gives CASSENYEQYF.

The genes are TRBV3-1 (or the pseudogene TRBV3-2) and TRBJ2-1, with 8 bases lining up with TRBD2. The J segment lost 8 bases and the V segment lost 0 bases, leaving 9 bases of the junction unmatched. In germline, CDR1 is LGHDT, CDR2 YNNKEL (reference sequence). The CDR3 loop spans 16 amino acids. In DNA form, the CDR3 reads TGTGCCAGCAGCCAAGATTGGCGGGGGGCCAGTTATGAGCAGTTCTTC. It encodes CASSQDWRGASYEQFF.

V gene TRBV7-8 combines with J gene TRBJ2-7, with D tentatively TRBD1 (6 bases). V shed 1 base and J shed 4 bases, with 11 bases lying between them. Germline V gene sequence: CDR1 SGHVS, CDR2 FQNEAQ. CDR3 size: 14 residues. The CDR3 DNA reads as TGTGCCAGCAGCTTAGACAGGGTCCAATACGAGCAGTACTTC. Its translation: CASSLDRVQYEQYF.

This chain connects TRBV6-5 to TRBJ2-2; 8 bases fit TRBD1. The junction had 4 bases not matched to a gene; V was cut back by 6 bases and J by 7 bases. CDR1 and CDR2 from the germline V gene are MNHEY and SVGAGI. The CDR3 is 13 residues long. The CDR3 DNA is TGTGCCAGCAGACGGACAGGGTTCGGGGAGCTGTTTTTT. This codes for CASRRTGFGELFF.

The CDR3 spells CASREGNYGYTF. CDR3 DNA sequence: TGTGCCAGCAGGGAGGGTAACTATGGCTACACCTTC. This chain links TRBV11-2 with TRBJ1-2; D is ambiguous. The germline gives CDR1 SGHAT, CDR2 FQNNGV. V was trimmed by 6 bases and J by 1 base, leaving 6 bases between them. The CDR3 has 12 amino acids.

This sequence joins TRBV2 and TRBJ1-1; 9 bases align to TRBD1. CDR1 and CDR2 (germline): SNHLY, FYNNEI. The CDR3 runs to 14 residues. V trimming: 6 bases; J trimming: 5 bases; junction bases outside the gene matches: 7. The CDR3 sequence is CASSADRGKTEAFF. In nucleotides, the CDR3 is TGTGCCAGCAGCGCGGACAGGGGAAAGACTGAAGCTTTCTTT.

V usage is TRBV11-2 and J usage is TRBJ2-2, with 7 bases fitting TRBD1. The ends lost 2 bases at V and 5 bases at J; junction bases unmatched: 11. CDR1 and CDR2 (germline): SGHAT, FQNNGV. CDR3 size: 17 residues. The CDR3 is CASSLIPRGHSTGELFF. The CDR3 region has the DNA TGTGCCAGCAGCTTAATACCGAGGGGGCATTCAACCGGGGAGCTGTTTTTT.

CDR3 nucleotides: TGTGCCAGCAGACGCACTAGCGGGGTTACCGGGGAGCTGTTTTTT. This sequence encodes CASRRTSGVTGELFF. V usage is TRBV11-2 and J usage is TRBJ2-2; TRBD2 matches 10 bases. V lost 6 bases to trimming and J lost 5 bases; unmatched junction nucleotides: 6. Germline CDR1 SGHAT, CDR2 FQNNGV. The CDR3 is made up of 15 amino acids.

The rearrangement links TRBV7-6 to TRBJ2-1, with 8 bases identical to TRBD1. CDR3 length equals 16 residues. Per germline, CDR1 SGHVS and CDR2 FNYEAQ. Germline trimming cut 0 bases from V and 5 bases from J; bases unmatched to any gene: 6. In DNA, the CDR3 is TGTGCCAGCAGCTTAGCCAGGGGGCGGATAGACAATGAGCAGTTCTTC. This codes for CASSLARGRIDNEQFF.

The gene calls are TRBV11-2 and TRBJ2-1, with TRBD2 matching over 11 bases. The CDR3 runs 15 residues. Germline V gene sequence: CDR1 SGHAT, CDR2 FQNNGV. The J segment lost 10 bases and the V segment lost 5 bases, leaving 10 bases of the junction unmatched. CDR3 in DNA: TGTGCCAGCAGCAGTAGCGGGGGGGCCGCGGGAGAGCAGTTCTTC. Translating it yields CASSSSGGAAGEQFF.